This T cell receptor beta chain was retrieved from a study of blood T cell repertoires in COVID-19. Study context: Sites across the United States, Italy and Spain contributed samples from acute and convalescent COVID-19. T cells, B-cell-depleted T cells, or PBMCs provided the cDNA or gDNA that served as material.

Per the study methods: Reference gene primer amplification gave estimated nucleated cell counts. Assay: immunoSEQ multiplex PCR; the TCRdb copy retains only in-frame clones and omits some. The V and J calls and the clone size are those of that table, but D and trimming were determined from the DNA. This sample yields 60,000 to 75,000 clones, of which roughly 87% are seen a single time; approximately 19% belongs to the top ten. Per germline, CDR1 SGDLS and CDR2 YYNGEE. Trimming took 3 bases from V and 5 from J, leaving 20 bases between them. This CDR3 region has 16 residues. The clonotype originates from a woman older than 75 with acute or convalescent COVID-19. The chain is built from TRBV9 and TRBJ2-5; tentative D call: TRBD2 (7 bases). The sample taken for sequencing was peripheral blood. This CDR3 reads CASSGRLAGAGETQYF. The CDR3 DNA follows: TGTGCCAGCAGCGGTAGACTCGCGGGGGCGGGGGAGACCCAGTACTTC.